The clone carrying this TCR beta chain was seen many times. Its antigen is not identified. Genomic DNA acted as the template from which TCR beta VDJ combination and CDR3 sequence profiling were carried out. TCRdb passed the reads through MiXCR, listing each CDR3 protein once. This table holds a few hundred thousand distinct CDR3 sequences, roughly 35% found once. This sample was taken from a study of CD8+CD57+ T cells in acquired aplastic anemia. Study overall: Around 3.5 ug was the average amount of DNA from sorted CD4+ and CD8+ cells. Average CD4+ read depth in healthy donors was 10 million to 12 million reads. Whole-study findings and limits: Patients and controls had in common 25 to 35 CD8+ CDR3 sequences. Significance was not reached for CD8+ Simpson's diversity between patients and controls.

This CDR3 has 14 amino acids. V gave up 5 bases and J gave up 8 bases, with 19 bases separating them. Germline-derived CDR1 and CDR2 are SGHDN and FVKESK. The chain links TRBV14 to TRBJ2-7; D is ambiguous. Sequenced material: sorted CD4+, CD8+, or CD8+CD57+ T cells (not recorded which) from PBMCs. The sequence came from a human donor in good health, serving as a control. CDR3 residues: CASSLPPPRFKQYF. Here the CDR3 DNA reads TGTGCCAGCAGCTTACCTCCCCCTCGGTTTAAGCAGTACTTC. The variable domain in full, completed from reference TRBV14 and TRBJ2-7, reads EAGVTQFPSHSVIEKGQTVTLRCDPISGHDNLYWYRRVMGKEIKFLLHFVKESKQDESGMPNNRFLAERTGGTYSTLKVQPAELEDSGVYFCASSLPPPRFKQYFGPGTRLTVT.